What follows are 24 T cell receptor beta chains derived from one specimen sequenced in a study of blood T cell repertoires in COVID-19. Assay: immunoSEQ multiplex PCR; the TCRdb copy retains only in-frame clones and omits some. The sample lists 34,000 or so clones, 87% seen once, with about 1.9% in the top ten. The sample comprised peripheral blood. Every receptor here comes from a man in his forties or fifties with active or convalescent COVID-19.

J is TRBJ2-2 and V is TRBV3-1 (or the pseudogene TRBV3-2); TRBD2 matches at 16 bases. The CDR3 totals 19 residues. Losses at the gene ends were 1 base for V and 0 bases for J; bases not matched to a gene: 2. Germline assignment: CDR1 LGHDT and CDR2 YNNKEL (reference sequence). CDR3 bases: TGTGCCAGCAGCCAAGCGGGACTAGCGGGAGGGCCGAACACCGGGGAGCTGTTTTTT. It translates to CASSQAGLAGGPNTGELFF.

This rearrangement joins TRBV2 to TRBJ2-1, with 7 bases fitting TRBD1. The germline V gene encodes CDR1 SNHLY and CDR2 FYNNEI. V shed 6 bases and J 5 bases; nucleotides not matched to a gene: 10. This CDR3 spans 15 amino acids. In DNA form, the CDR3 reads TGTGCCAGCAGACAGGGACAGTCCTACCACAATGAGCAGTTCTTC. Its translation: CASRQGQSYHNEQFF.

The chain joins TRBV18 to TRBJ2-3; TRBD2 agrees at 9 bases. This CDR3 comprises 16 residues. CDR1 is KGHSH and CDR2 is LQKENI in the germline V gene. The V segment lost 1 base and the J segment 2 bases; nucleotides outside the gene matches: 4. The CDR3 region is CASSPQSSGTTDTQYF. For the CDR3, the DNA is TGTGCCAGCTCACCACAGTCTAGCGGGACCACAGATACGCAGTATTTT.

This sequence joins TRBV7-9 and TRBJ2-3, with D unresolved. The CDR3 is made up of 18 amino acids. Germline V gene lookup returns CDR1 SEHNR and CDR2 FQNEAQ (reference sequence). Trimming left V 0 bases short and J 2 bases short, with 18 bases between. The CDR3, as DNA: TGTGCCAGCAGCTTAGCGCAAAGAGGCATAAGGAACACAGATACGCAGTATTTT. Its protein product is CASSLAQRGIRNTDTQYF.

This chain's CDR3 is CASSLSSGTLSYEQYF. CDR3 DNA sequence: TGTGCCAGCAGTTTATCAAGCGGGACCCTGAGTTACGAGCAGTACTTC. The genes are TRBV27 and TRBJ2-7; 7 nucleotides match TRBD2. The V gene end was trimmed by 0 bases and the J gene end by 4 bases; junction bases not matched to a gene: 9. Looked up from germline, CDR1 is MNHEY and CDR2 is SMNVEV (reference sequence). There are 16 residues in the CDR3.

This chain uses TRBV28 with TRBJ1-2, with D possibly matching TRBD1 (6 bases). Trimming shortened V by 5 bases and J by 2 bases, and 15 bases separated the two germline ends. The CDR3 has 15 residues. From germline, CDR1 is MDHEN and CDR2 SYDVKM. For the CDR3, the DNA is TGTGCCAGCAGTAATCTCTTCGGGACAAACTATGGCTACACCTTC. Protein product: CASSNLFGTNYGYTF.

The genes are TRBV7-2 and TRBJ2-5; 10 nucleotides align to TRBD2. This CDR3 comprises 16 residues. Per the germline V gene, CDR1 is SGHTA and CDR2 is FQGNSA. V shed 4 bases, J shed 0 bases, and the junction held 5 bases outside the gene matches. The CDR3 DNA sequence: TGTGCCAGCAGCTCTAGCGGGGGAACCTACCAAGAGACCCAGTACTTC. This sequence encodes CASSSSGGTYQETQYF.

This clone has a handful of counts. The chain uses TRBV19 and TRBJ1-5; 8 bases agree with TRBD1. This CDR3 is built from 17 residues. Germline-derived CDR1 and CDR2 are LNHDA and SQIVND (reference sequence). V shed 4 bases, J shed 5 bases, and the junction held 13 bases outside the gene matches. CDR3 in DNA: TGTGCCAGTAGTAGAAGGACAGGGAGAGAGTTTTATCAGCCCCAGCATTTT. It is translated as CASSRRTGREFYQPQHF.

The chain couples TRBV9 to TRBJ2-3; TRBD2 might be the D (5 bases). CDR1 is SGDLS, CDR2 YYNGEE, per germline. V gave up 0 bases and J gave up 2 bases, with 7 bases separating them. This CDR3 contains 14 residues. The CDR3 DNA is TGTGCCAGCAGCGTAGACGGGAACACAGATACGCAGTATTTT. Amino acids: CASSVDGNTDTQYF.

The sample holds one count of this clone. The J gene is TRBJ2-1, the V gene TRBV9, with TRBD2 matching 10 bases. Germline V gives CDR1 SGDLS, CDR2 YYNGEE. The length of the CDR3 is 16 residues. J gave up 9 bases and V 2 bases, and 11 bases lay outside the gene matches. The CDR3 DNA follows: TGTGCCAGCAGCGTCCTGCTAGCGGGAGTTTTTAGTGAGCAGTTCTTC. Translation: CASSVLLAGVFSEQFF. The complete variable domain, with remaining parts taken from reference TRBV9 and TRBJ2-1, reads DSGVTQTPKHLITATGQRVTLRCSPRSGDLSVYWYQQSLDQGLQFLIQYYNGEERAKGNILERFSAQQFPDLHSELNLSSLELGDSALYFCASSVLLAGVFSEQFFGPGTRLTVL.

This clone was detected once. The gene calls are TRBV4-3 and TRBJ2-2; possible D gene TRBD2, 6 bases. This CDR3 has 18 residues. The germline CDR1 and CDR2 sequences are LGHNA and YSLEER. Trimming shortened V by 1 base and J by 4 bases, and 19 bases separated the two germline ends. CDR3 sequence: CASSQVVVGARGTGELFF. DNA for the CDR3: TGCGCCAGCAGCCAAGTGGTGGTAGGGGCGCGGGGCACCGGGGAGCTGTTTTTT.

The chain joins TRBV10-3 to TRBJ2-2; D may be TRBD1 (6 bases). The CDR3 consists of 13 residues. The germline V gene encodes CDR1 ENHRY and CDR2 SYGVKD. V was pared by 8 bases and J by 5 bases, with 12 bases between. The CDR3 protein is CAIGTRGTGELFF. The CDR3 DNA follows: TGTGCCATCGGGACACGGGGAACCGGGGAGCTGTTTTTT.

The chain recombines TRBV2 with TRBJ2-1, with 12 nucleotides matching TRBD2. CDR1 and CDR2 (germline): SNHLY, FYNNEI. This CDR3 has 14 amino acids. The J segment lost 3 bases and the V segment lost 6 bases, leaving 0 bases of the junction unmatched. CDR3: CASRTSGSYNEQFF. The CDR3 region has the DNA TGTGCCAGCAGGACTAGCGGGAGCTACAATGAGCAGTTCTTC. Looking up the rest from reference TRBV2 and TRBJ2-1 gives the full variable domain: EPEVTQTPSHQVTQMGQEVILRCVPISNHLYFYWYRQILGQKVEFLVSFYNNEISEKSEIFDDQFSVERPDGSNFTLKIRSTKLEDSAMYFCASRTSGSYNEQFFGPGTRLTVL.

V is TRBV5-6 and J is TRBJ1-2; D unresolved. Germline V gene data show CDR1 as SGHDT and CDR2 as YYEEEE. The CDR3 has 12 amino acids. V shed 4 bases and J shed 8 bases, with 12 bases lying between them. The CDR3 loop reads CASSPDDKGYTF. DNA for the CDR3: TGTGCCAGCAGCCCAGACGACAAAGGCTACACCTTC.

V and J are TRBV27 and TRBJ1-6, with D perhaps matching TRBD1 (5 bases). This CDR3 is 14 amino acids long. The germline V gene encodes CDR1 MNHEY and CDR2 SMNVEV (reference sequence). The V gene lost 5 bases and the J gene lost 10 bases, with 15 bases spanning the gap. CDR3 residues: CASSLTVRNSPLHF. The CDR3, as DNA: TGTGCCAGCAGTCTGACAGTACGAAACTCACCCCTCCACTTT.

This clone was recorded a few times. The genes are TRBV6-5 and TRBJ2-4, with TRBD2 matching over 8 bases. Germline-derived CDR1 and CDR2 are MNHEY and SVGAGI. This CDR3 spans 13 amino acids. V trimming: 6 bases; J trimming: 7 bases; junction bases outside the gene matches: 5. The CDR3, as DNA: TGTGCCAGCAGCTGGACTAGCTCGAACATTCAGTACTTC. Its translation: CASSWTSSNIQYF.

This chain uses TRBV5-4 with TRBJ2-2, with a tentative D call TRBD1 (8 bases). The germline V and J ends were trimmed by 1 base and 5 bases, with 21 bases remaining between them. The CDR3 is 18 residues long. Looked up from germline, CDR1 is SGHNT and CDR2 is YYREEE (reference sequence). CDR3: CASSLNREGQGGTGELFF. The CDR3 bases are TGTGCCAGCAGCTTGAATAGGGAAGGACAGGGAGGGACCGGGGAGCTGTTTTTT. Full variable domain (rest looked up from reference TRBV5-4 and TRBJ2-2): ETGVTQSPTHLIKTRGQQVTLRCSSQSGHNTVSWYQQALGQGPQFIFQYYREEENGRGNFPPRFSGLQFPNYSSELNVNALELDDSALYLCASSLNREGQGGTGELFFGEGSRLTVL.

The chain uses TRBV6-1 and TRBJ2-2; 7 nucleotides agree with TRBD2. Germline V CDR1 and CDR2: MNHNS, SASEGT. The length of the CDR3 is 14 residues. The V and J ends lost 3 bases and 6 bases, in that order; junction bases with no gene match: 4. CDR3 DNA: TGTGCCAGCAGTGAGTTAGCGGGCCCCGGGGAGCTGTTTTTT. Its translation is CASSELAGPGELFF.

The rearrangement links TRBV3-1 (or the pseudogene TRBV3-2) to TRBJ1-1; maybe TRBD1 (6 bases). CDR1 and CDR2 (germline): LGHDT, YNNKEL (reference sequence). This CDR3 comprises 12 residues. V dropped 5 bases and J dropped 11 bases, with 15 bases sitting between them. CDR3 protein: CASSFPSGAAFF. The DNA for the CDR3 is TGTGCCAGCAGCTTTCCTTCAGGGGCCGCTTTCTTT.

This chain connects TRBV28 to TRBJ1-5, with 9 bases that match TRBD1. Trimming took 6 bases from V and 4 from J; bases not matched to a gene: 4. The germline V gene encodes CDR1 MDHEN and CDR2 SYDVKM. The CDR3 sequence is 14 residues long. CDR3 protein: CASSLGQGNQPQHF. CDR3 nucleotide sequence: TGTGCCAGCAGCCTCGGACAGGGGAATCAGCCCCAGCATTTT.

The chain recombines TRBV5-1 with TRBJ2-1; TRBD2 agrees at 11 bases. This CDR3 region has 16 residues. Germline assignment: CDR1 SGHRS and CDR2 YFSETQ. After removal of 4 bases from V and 5 bases from J, the junction contained 8 bases not matched to a gene. CDR3 region: CASSILLAGENNEQFF. As DNA, the CDR3 is TGCGCCAGCAGCATTCTACTAGCGGGAGAAAACAATGAGCAGTTCTTC. The variable domain in full, completed from reference TRBV5-1 and TRBJ2-1, reads KAGVTQTPRYLIKTRGQQVTLSCSPISGHRSVSWYQQTPGQGLQFLFEYFSETQRNKGNFPGRFSGRQFSNSRSEMNVSTLELGDSALYLCASSILLAGENNEQFFGPGTRLTVL.

V gene TRBV5-1 combines with J gene TRBJ2-1, with TRBD2 identical over 10 bases. Germline V lookup: CDR1 SGHRS, CDR2 YFSETQ. Germline trimming cut 4 bases from V and 4 bases from J; bases unmatched to any gene: 5. The CDR3 runs 15 residues. DNA for the CDR3: TGCGCCAGCAGCAAAGGGACTAGCGCATACAATGAGCAGTTCTTC. Its translation: CASSKGTSAYNEQFF.

V is TRBV5-4 and J is TRBJ1-2, with TRBD1 matching over 8 bases. V gave up 1 base and J gave up 2 bases; unmatched junction bases: 4. This CDR3 is built from 15 residues. Per the germline V gene, CDR1 is SGHNT and CDR2 is YYREEE (reference sequence). CDR3 nucleotide sequence: TGTGCCAGCAGCTTGTGGGACAGGAAGAACTATGGCTACACCTTC. It yields the protein CASSLWDRKNYGYTF. Full variable domain (outside the CDR3, taken from reference TRBV5-4 and TRBJ1-2): ETGVTQSPTHLIKTRGQQVTLRCSSQSGHNTVSWYQQALGQGPQFIFQYYREEENGRGNFPPRFSGLQFPNYSSELNVNALELDDSALYLCASSLWDRKNYGYTFGSGTRLTVV.

V usage is TRBV6-6 and J usage is TRBJ2-1, with 7 bases fitting TRBD1. CDR3 length: 16 residues. Germline V CDR1 and CDR2: MNHNY, SVGAGI (reference sequence). Trimming took 6 bases from V and 4 from J; bases not matched to a gene: 12. This CDR3 reads CASSRTTGTVYNEQFF. In DNA, the CDR3 is TGTGCCAGCAGCCGTACCACCGGGACAGTATACAATGAGCAGTTCTTC.